This T cell receptor beta chain was identified in a study of T cells in Graves' hyperthyroidism and ophthalmopathy (dated by TCRdb to about 2019). With regard to the full study: Peripheral blood samples were taken at the time of initial diagnosis, prior to any treatment. According to the paper, TCR Vbeta CDR3 sequencing was carried out on some 130 peripheral blood samples, which came from fewer than 50 ophthalmopathy, around 75 hyperthyroidism and approximately 17 progressor patients. Prospective prediction of ophthalmopathy was tested in an independent validation cohort consisting of fewer than 20 hyperthyroidism patients and over 15 patients who later progressed to ophthalmopathy. Once sampling was done, hyperthyroidism patients were given methimazole at a starting dose of 30 mg daily, whereas ophthalmopathy patients were given high-dose intravenous methylprednisolone. For training and testing, the 80 to 100 patients in the discovery cohort were randomly divided in a 7:3 ratio. A discovery cohort of roughly 96 patients, about 44 with Graves' ophthalmopathy and about 58 with stable Graves' hyperthyroidism, was used to find distinguishing TCR V-J signatures. In six Graves' hyperthyroidism patients, the study also compared T-cell repertoires from thyroid tissue with T-cell repertoires from blood.

Ends trimmed: V by 4 bases, J by 0 bases; bases unmatched to a gene: 4. The germline V gene (reference sequence) specifies SEHNR as CDR1 and FQNEAQ as CDR2. There are 16 amino acids in the CDR3, from cysteine to phenylalanine inclusive. Only the CDR3 DNA is retained, 48 bases long and in frame from the first base. General conclusions and limits of the study: No statistical method was used to fix the sample size in advance, and group allocation was not hidden from the investigators. In validation, the model predicted progression to ophthalmopathy a median of roughly six months before onset, with 65% to 71% sensitivity and 72.22% specificity. In cross-validation, a model built on a 13 V-J signature told ophthalmopathy apart from stable hyperthyroidism with roughly 87% sensitivity and about 81% specificity, and in testing the same model reached 80%/75%. Blood samples also contained most of the expanded thyroid clonotypes (frequency above 0.001), which suggests that blood repertoires may reflect thyroid immune responses.

This clonotype was detected only a few times. It lacks a known antigen. Per-nucleotide qualities are absent, and no much larger clonotype sits a single base away. Hyperthyroidism patients were newly diagnosed, with disease duration under 2 months, and aged 18 to 65 years. The study excluded patients with uncontrolled infections, other autoimmune diseases, pregnancy or lactation. Diagnoses were based on clinical symptoms, serum thyroxine and TRAb, thyroid ultrasound and orbital computed tomography. Blood from progressor patients was drawn when they were first diagnosed with hyperthyroidism, before any ophthalmopathy symptoms appeared. PBMCs were separated from roughly 10 ml of fresh peripheral blood using Ficoll-Paque density gradient centrifugation. Progressor patients were first diagnosed with Graves' hyperthyroidism and then developed ophthalmopathy during follow-up. Trizol reagent was used to extract total RNA, and RNA quality was then checked on an Agilent 2100 Bioanalyzer.

The TCR beta CDR3 regions were amplified from the RNA transcripts. The TCR CDR3 was subjected to a first round of RT-PCR using the HTBI primer set and the Qiagen OneStep RT-PCR kit. Libraries were constructed in a second round of multiplex PCR, after which size selection and purification were performed. The libraries were sequenced on an Illumina HiSeq2000 using paired-end 100 bp reads. The authors' analysis ran thus. SOAPnuke was used to process the raw data, throwing out any read that contained adapters or uncalled bases, had a mean Phred below 15, or lacked an exact constant-primer or identifier match. COPE v1.2.5 was used to merge high-quality paired reads, and clonotypes were defined as unique nucleotide sequences. Clonotypes were aligned to IMGT TRBV, TRBD and TRBJ reference segments using MiTCR v1.1. The analysis included only V-J combinations with a frequency above 0.0001, which together covered over 98% of the repertoires. A TCS score was defined as the ratio of F50 (clonal expansion) to E x V (chaos), with BLOSUM62-based TCRdist applied between CDR3 peptides within each V-J. Welch's t-statistics and random forest reduced some 510 V-J features to about 13, which were used in a naive Bayes classifier (R e1071). Starting from the raw public reads, TCRdb applied fastp trimming at Q25, assembled clones with MiXCR and retained in-frame beta chains. When rows share a CDR3 protein, they turn into one entry using the most common DNA and genes. These V and J calls originate from TCRdb's pipeline instead of the authors' own analysis. This sample holds 690,000 or so distinct CDR3 sequences; 18% were observed only once. Of the sample, 16% falls within the top ten clones.

The chain is assembled from TRBV7-9 and TRBJ2-3, and TRBD2 matches 10 of the central bases. The source material was blood. The clonotype comes from a woman aged 45 to 65 with Graves' hyperthyroidism that later progressed to Graves' ophthalmopathy. At the DNA level, the sequence is TGTGCCAGCAGCTCGATAGCGGGGGGAAGCACAGATACGCAGTATTTT. Protein translation: CASSSIAGGSTDTQYF. The full variable domain, with segments outside the CDR3 supplied by the reference TRBV7-9 and TRBJ2-3 proteins, appears as DTGVSQNPRHKITKRGQNVTFRCDPISEHNRLYWYRQTLGQGPEFLTYFQNEAQLEKSRLLSDRFSAERPKGSFSTLEIQRTEQGDSAMYLCASSSIAGGSTDTQYFGPGTRLTVL.